The T cell receptor beta chain described here comes from a study of metastatic and nonmetastatic thyroid tumors. The table lists this clone with many counts. No patient received treatment before thyroid surgery. Germline CDR1 is ENHRY and CDR2 is SYGVKD. The CDR3 loop spans 15 amino acids. V gave up 10 bases and J gave up 7 bases; unmatched junction bases: 10. In the original analysis: Across clinicopathological groups, CDR3 differences served as the basis for building a distant-metastasis classifier for papillary thyroid cancer. TCRdb re-called the PCR reads through MiXCR. TCRdb, rather than the study authors, made the V and J calls. The sample shows fewer than 30,000 clones, around 16% of them seen only once.

Input material: blood. The sequence derives from a female donor with papillary thyroid cancer or a benign thyroid nodule (not recorded which). Some clones in this sample may be carry-over from other donors' samples. This sequence joins TRBV10-3 and TRBJ2-2; TRBD1 matches 12 bases. CDR3 loop: CATLGTGGLGGELFF. Written as DNA, the CDR3 is TGTGCCACTCTCGGGACAGGGGGCTTAGGCGGGGAGCTGTTTTTT.